This TCR beta chain was documented in a study of cytomegalovirus exposure and HLA in healthy donors. As for the study in general: An early data release held tens of millions of unique TCRs from HLA-typed donors.

Primers included in the PCR were 60 Vbeta and 13 Jbeta primers. Profiled with immunoSEQ multiplex PCR; TCRdb holds only in-frame clones, not every one. The table records roughly 150,000 clones, 70% to 85% of them present only once. Study results and limitations: A later analysis linked 15,000 to 20,000 TCR beta sequences to HLA alleles at 0.05 false discovery rate.

On this clone itself: The antigen is not known.

This TCR came from a male donor in good health and CMV-seronegative. The sample was PBMCs.

CDR3 DNA: TGCGCCAGCAGCCAAGGGGGCGGCTACAATGAGCAGTTCTTC. Protein: CASSQGGGYNEQFF. This chain uses TRBV4-3 with TRBJ2-1, with a weak D call TRBD1 (5 bases). CDR3 size: 14 residues. Germline loops: CDR1 LGHNA, CDR2 YSLEER. V was trimmed by 1 base and J by 3 bases, leaving 7 bases between them.